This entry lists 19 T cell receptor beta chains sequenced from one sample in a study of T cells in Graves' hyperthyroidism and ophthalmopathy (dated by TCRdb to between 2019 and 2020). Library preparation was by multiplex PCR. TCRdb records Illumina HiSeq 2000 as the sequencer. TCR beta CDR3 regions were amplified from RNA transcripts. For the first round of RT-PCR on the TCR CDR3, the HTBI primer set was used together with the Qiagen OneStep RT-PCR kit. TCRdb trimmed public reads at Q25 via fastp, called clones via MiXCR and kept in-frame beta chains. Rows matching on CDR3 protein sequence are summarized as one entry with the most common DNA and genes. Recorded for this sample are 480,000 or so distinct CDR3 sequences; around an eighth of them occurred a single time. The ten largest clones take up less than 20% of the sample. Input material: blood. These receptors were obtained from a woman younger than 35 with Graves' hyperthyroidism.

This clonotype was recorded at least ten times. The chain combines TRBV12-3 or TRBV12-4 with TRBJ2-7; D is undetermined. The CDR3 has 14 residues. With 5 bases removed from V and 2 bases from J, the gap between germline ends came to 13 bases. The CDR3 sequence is CASSISDPPYEQYV. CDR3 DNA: TGTGCCAGCAGTATATCAGACCCTCCCTACGAGCAGTACGTC.

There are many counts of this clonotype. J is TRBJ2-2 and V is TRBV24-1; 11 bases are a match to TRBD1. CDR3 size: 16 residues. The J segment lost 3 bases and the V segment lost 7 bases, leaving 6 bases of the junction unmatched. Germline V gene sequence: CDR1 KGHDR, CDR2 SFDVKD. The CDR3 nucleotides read TGTGCCACCAGCGGACAGGGGGCGATGGACACCGGGGAGCTGTTTTTT. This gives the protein CATSGQGAMDTGELFF.

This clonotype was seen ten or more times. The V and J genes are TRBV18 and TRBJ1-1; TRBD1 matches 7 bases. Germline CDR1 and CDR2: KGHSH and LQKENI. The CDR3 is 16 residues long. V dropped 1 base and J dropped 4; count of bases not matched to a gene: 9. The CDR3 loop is CASSPRGLQGFTEAFF. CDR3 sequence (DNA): TGTGCCAGCTCACCACGGGGTCTACAGGGGTTCACTGAAGCTTTCTTT.

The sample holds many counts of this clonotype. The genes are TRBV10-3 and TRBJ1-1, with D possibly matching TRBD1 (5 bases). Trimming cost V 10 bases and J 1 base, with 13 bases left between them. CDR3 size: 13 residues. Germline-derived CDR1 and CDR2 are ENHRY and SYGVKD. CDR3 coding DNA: TGTGCCACCAACCATGGGGCGAACACTGAAGCTTTCTTT. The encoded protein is CATNHGANTEAFF.

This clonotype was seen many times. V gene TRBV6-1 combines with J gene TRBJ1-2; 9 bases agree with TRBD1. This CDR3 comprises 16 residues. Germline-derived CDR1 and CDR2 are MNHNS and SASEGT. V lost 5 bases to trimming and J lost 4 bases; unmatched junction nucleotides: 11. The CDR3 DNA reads TGTGCCAGCAGTAGACTCCCGGGACAGGGAGCCTATGGCTACACCTTC. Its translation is CASSRLPGQGAYGYTF.

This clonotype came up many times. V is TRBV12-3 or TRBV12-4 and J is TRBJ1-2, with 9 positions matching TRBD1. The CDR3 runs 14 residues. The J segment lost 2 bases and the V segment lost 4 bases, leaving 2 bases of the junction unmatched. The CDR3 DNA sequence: TGTGCCAGCAGTTACAGGGGGCGAAACTATGGCTACACCTTC. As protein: CASSYRGRNYGYTF.

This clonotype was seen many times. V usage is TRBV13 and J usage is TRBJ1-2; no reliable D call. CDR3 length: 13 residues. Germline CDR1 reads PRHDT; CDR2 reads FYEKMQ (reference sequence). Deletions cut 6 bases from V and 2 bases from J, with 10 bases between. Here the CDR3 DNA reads TGTGCCAGCAGAGAACCCACCAACTATGGCTACACCTTC. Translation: CASREPTNYGYTF.

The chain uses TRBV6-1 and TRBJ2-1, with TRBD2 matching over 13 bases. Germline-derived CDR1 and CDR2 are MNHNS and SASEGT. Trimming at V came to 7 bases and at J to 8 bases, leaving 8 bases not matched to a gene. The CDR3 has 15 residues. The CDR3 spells CASNMRTSGSYEQFF. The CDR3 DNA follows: TGTGCCAGCAATATGCGGACTAGCGGGAGTTATGAGCAGTTCTTC.

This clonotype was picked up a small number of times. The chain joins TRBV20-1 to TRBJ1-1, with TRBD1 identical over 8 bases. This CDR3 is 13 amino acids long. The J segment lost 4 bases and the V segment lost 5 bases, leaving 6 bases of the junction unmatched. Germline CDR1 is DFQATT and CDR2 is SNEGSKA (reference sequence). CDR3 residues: CSAAGQGITEAFF. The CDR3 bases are TGCAGTGCTGCCGGACAGGGCATCACTGAAGCTTTCTTT.

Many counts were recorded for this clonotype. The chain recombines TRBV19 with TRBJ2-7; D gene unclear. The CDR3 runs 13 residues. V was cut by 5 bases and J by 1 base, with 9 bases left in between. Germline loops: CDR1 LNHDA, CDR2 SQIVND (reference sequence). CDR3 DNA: TGTGCCAGTAGTCTGACGGAATCCTACGAGCAGTACTTC. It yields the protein CASSLTESYEQYF.

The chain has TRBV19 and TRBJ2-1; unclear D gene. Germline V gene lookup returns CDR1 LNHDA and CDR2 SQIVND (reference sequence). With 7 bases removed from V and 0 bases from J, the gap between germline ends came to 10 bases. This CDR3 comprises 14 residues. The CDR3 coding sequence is TGTGCCAGTACCGGACGGAGCTCCTACAATGAGCAGTTCTTC. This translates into CASTGRSSYNEQFF. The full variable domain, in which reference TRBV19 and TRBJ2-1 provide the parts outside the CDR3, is DGGITQSPKYLFRKEGQNVTLSCEQNLNHDAMYWYRQDPGQGLRLIYYSQIVNDFQKGDIAEGYSVSREKKESFPLTVTSAQKNPTAFYLCASTGRSSYNEQFFGPGTRLTVL.

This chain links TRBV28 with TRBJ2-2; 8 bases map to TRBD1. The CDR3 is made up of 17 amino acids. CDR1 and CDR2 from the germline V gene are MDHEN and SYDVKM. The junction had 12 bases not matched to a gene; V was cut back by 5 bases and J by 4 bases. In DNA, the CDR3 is TGTGCCAGCAGTCCTATGCAGGGCAGGGGGCTCACCGGGGAGCTGTTTTTT. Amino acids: CASSPMQGRGLTGELFF.

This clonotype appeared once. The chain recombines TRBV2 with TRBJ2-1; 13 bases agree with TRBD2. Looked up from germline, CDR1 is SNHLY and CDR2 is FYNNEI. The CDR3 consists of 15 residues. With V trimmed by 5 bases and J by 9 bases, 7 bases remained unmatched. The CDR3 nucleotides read TGTGCCAGCAGTCGGACTAGCGGGAGTCGGGGTGAGCAGTTCTTC. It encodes CASSRTSGSRGEQFF.

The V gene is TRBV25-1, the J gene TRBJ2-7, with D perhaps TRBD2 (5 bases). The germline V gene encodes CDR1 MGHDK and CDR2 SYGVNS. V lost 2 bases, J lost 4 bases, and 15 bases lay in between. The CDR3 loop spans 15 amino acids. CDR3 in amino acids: CASSEGSSILYEQYF. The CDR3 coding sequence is TGTGCCAGCAGTGAAGGGTCTAGCATTCTATACGAGCAGTACTTC.

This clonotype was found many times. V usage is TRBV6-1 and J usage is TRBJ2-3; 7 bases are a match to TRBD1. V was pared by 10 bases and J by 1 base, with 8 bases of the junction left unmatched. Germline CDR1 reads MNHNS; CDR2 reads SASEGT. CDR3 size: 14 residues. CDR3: CATETGSRTDTQYF. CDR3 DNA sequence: TGTGCCACCGAGACAGGGTCTCGCACAGATACGCAGTATTTT.

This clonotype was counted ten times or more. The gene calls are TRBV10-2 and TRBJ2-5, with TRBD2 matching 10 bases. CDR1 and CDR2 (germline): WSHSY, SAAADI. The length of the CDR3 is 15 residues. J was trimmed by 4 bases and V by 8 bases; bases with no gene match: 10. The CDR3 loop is CASLDGLAGVETQYF. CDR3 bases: TGCGCCAGCCTGGATGGGCTAGCGGGAGTAGAGACCCAGTACTTC.

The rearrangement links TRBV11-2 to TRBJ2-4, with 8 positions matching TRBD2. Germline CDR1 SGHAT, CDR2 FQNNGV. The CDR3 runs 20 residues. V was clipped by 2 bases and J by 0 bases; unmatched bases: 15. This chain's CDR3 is CASSLRPPGDSGVAKNIQYF. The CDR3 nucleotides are TGTGCCAGCAGCTTACGGCCCCCCGGGGATAGCGGGGTAGCCAAAAACATTCAGTACTTC. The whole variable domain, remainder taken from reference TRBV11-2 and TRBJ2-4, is EAGVAQSPRYKIIEKRQSVAFWCNPISGHATLYWYQQILGQGPKLLIQFQNNGVVDDSQLPKDRFSAERLKGVDSTLKIQPAKLEDSAVYLCASSLRPPGDSGVAKNIQYFGAGTRLSVL.

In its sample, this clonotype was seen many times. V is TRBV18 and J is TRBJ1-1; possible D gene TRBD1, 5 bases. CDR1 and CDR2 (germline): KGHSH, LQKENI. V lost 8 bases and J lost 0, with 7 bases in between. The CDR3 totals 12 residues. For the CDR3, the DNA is TGTGCCAGCGGGGGTGTGAACACTGAAGCTTTCTTT. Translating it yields CASGGVNTEAFF. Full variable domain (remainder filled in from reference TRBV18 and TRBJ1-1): NAGVMQNPRHLVRRRGQEARLRCSPMKGHSHVYWYRQLPEEGLKFMVYLQKENIIDESGMPKERFSAEFPKEGPSILRIQQVVRGDSAAYFCASGGVNTEAFFGQGTRLTVV.

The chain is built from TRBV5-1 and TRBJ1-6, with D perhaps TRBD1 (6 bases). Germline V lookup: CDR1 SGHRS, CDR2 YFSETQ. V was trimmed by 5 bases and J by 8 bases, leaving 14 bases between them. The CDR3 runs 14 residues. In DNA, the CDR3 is TGCGCCAGCAGATTAAGACAGGCGGATTCACCCCTCCACTTT. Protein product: CASRLRQADSPLHF.